This TCR beta chain derives from a study of tumor-infiltrating lymphocytes in oesophageal squamous cell carcinoma. The table lists this clonotype with many counts. V lost 3 bases to trimming and J lost 3 bases; unmatched junction nucleotides: 10. From germline, CDR1 is MGHRA and CDR2 YSYEKL. The CDR3 consists of 16 residues. TCRdb reanalysed the PCR reads using MiXCR and keeps one entry per CDR3 protein. The sample includes more than 15,000 distinct CDR3 sequences, 42% of them seen just once. The material sequenced was normal esophageal tissue next to the tumor. This chain connects TRBV4-1 to TRBJ2-7; 8 positions match TRBD1. This receptor was obtained from a female donor with esophageal squamous cell carcinoma. The CDR3: CASSHDWTGTGYEQYF. Here the CDR3 DNA reads TGCGCCAGCAGCCATGACTGGACAGGGACAGGCTACGAGCAGTACTTC.